The 2 T cell receptor beta chains listed next were all sequenced from one sample in a study of response to subunit inactivated influenza vaccine. TCRdb reanalysed the RT-PCR reads using MiXCR and keeps one entry per CDR3 protein. The sample holds 430,000 or so distinct CDR3 sequences, 11% seen once. The material sequenced was PBMCs from blood, taken about 40 days after vaccination. The receptors were gathered from a man aged 45-65 years who received an inactivated influenza vaccine.

This clonotype was found many times. The rearrangement joins TRBV20-1 to TRBJ2-7; D possibly corresponds to TRBD1 (5 bases). The CDR3 is 12 amino acids. The germline V and J ends were trimmed by 3 bases and 5 bases, with 11 bases remaining between them. Germline CDR1 and CDR2: DFQATT and SNEGSKA (reference sequence). CDR3 nucleotide sequence: TGCAGTGCTAGGGCAGGGTTACACGAGCAGTACTTC. Translating gives CSARAGLHEQYF.

This clonotype was counted many times. The rearrangement joins TRBV29-1 to TRBJ2-7, with a weak D call TRBD1 (6 bases). This CDR3 region has 11 residues. Trimming stripped 5 bases from V and 2 bases from J, with 7 bases between. The germline CDR1 and CDR2 sequences are SQVTM and ANQGSEA. CDR3 bases: TGCAGCGTTTCAGGGGCCTACGAGCAGTACTTC. It codes for CSVSGAYEQYF.